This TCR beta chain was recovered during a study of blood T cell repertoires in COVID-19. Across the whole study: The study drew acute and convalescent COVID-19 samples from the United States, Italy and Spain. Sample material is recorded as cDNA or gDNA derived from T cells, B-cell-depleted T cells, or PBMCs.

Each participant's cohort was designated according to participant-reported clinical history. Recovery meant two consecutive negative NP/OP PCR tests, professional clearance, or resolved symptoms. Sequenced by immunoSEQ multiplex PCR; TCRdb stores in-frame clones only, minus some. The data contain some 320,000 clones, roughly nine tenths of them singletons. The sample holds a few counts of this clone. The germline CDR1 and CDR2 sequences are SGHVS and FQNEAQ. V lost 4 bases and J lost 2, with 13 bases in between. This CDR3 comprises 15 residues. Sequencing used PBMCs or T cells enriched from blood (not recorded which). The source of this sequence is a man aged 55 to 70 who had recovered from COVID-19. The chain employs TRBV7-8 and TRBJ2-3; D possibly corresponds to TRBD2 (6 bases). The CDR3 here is CASSYGLLITDTQYF. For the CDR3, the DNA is TGTGCCAGCAGCTATGGACTACTCATCACAGATACGCAGTATTTT.